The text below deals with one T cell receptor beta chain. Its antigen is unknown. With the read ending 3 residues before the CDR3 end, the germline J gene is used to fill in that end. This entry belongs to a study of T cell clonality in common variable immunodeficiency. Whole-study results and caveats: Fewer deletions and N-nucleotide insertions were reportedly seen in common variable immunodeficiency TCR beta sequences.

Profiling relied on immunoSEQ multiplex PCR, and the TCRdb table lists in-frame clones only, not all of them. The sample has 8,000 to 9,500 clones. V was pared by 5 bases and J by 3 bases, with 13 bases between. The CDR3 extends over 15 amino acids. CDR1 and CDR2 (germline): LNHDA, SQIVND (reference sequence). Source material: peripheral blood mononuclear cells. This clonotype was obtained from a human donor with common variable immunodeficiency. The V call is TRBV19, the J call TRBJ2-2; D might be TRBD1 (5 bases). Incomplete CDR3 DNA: TGTGCCAGTAGTGCGCCTTCAGGGTACACCGGGGAG. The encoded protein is CASSAPSGYTGE. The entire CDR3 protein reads CASSAPSGYTGELFF.